What follows is one T cell receptor beta chain and its context. A much larger clone is a single base away; this may be a read error. A J-beta primer mix and a sample-barcoded 5' primer were used in a second PCR of about 7 to 12 cycles. TCRdb reprocessed the 5' RACE reads via MiXCR and lists one record per CDR3 protein. This table has hundreds of thousands of distinct CDR3 sequences, about 30% appearing once. This specimen comes from a study of blood T cells in healthy people across ages. Sequencing used blood. This clonotype was sampled from a woman older than 75 in good health.

CDR3 coding DNA: TGCAGTGCAATTCCTAGCGGGAGGGCCTTTGAGACCCAGTACTTC. This gives the protein CSAIPSGRAFETQYF. The chain recombines TRBV20-1 with TRBJ2-4; 12 bases fit TRBD2. The DNA end favors TRBJ2-5, so the J call may be wrong. The CDR3 has 15 amino acids. CDR1 is DFQATT, CDR2 SNEGSKA, per germline (reference sequence).